These 3 T cell receptor beta chains were sequenced from one sample in a study of cytomegalovirus exposure and HLA in healthy donors. This PCR relied on a set of 60 Vbeta primers and 13 Jbeta primers. Generated by immunoSEQ multiplex PCR, the TCRdb table keeps only in-frame clones and is missing some. Its table lists 50,000 or so clones. What was sequenced was PBMCs. These receptors were obtained from a woman aged 60-75 years in good health and CMV-seropositive.

The V and J genes are TRBV5-1 and TRBJ2-7, with 10 bases matching TRBD1. Germline loops: CDR1 SGHRS, CDR2 YFSETQ. CDR3 size: 13 residues. V lost 3 bases to trimming and J lost 7 bases; unmatched junction nucleotides: 4. CDR3 DNA: TGCGCCAGCAGCTCGACAGGGGGCTGGGAGCAGTACTTC. It encodes CASSSTGGWEQYF. The variable domain in full, completed from reference TRBV5-1 and TRBJ2-7, reads KAGVTQTPRYLIKTRGQQVTLSCSPISGHRSVSWYQQTPGQGLQFLFEYFSETQRNKGNFPGRFSGRQFSNSRSEMNVSTLELGDSALYLCASSSTGGWEQYFGPGTRLTVT.

This sequence joins TRBV18 and TRBJ2-1; 9 bases agree with TRBD1. The CDR3 length is 15 residues. Germline CDR1 reads KGHSH; CDR2 reads LQKENI. The V and J ends lost 2 bases and 2 bases, in that order; junction bases with no gene match: 1. This CDR3 is CASSPGQGPYNEQFF. The CDR3 nucleotides read TGTGCCAGCTCACCAGGACAGGGGCCCTACAATGAGCAGTTCTTC.

This CDR3 reads CASSWEKLGDREFAYGYTF. The CDR3 DNA reads TGTGCCAGCAGCTGGGAGAAGTTAGGGGACAGGGAATTTGCCTATGGCTACACCTTC. V usage is TRBV5-6 and J usage is TRBJ1-2; TRBD1 agrees at 9 bases. The trim removed 3 bases at V and 4 bases at J, leaving 19 bases unmatched. There are 19 residues in the CDR3. The V gene's germline CDR1 is SGHDT and CDR2 YYEEEE.